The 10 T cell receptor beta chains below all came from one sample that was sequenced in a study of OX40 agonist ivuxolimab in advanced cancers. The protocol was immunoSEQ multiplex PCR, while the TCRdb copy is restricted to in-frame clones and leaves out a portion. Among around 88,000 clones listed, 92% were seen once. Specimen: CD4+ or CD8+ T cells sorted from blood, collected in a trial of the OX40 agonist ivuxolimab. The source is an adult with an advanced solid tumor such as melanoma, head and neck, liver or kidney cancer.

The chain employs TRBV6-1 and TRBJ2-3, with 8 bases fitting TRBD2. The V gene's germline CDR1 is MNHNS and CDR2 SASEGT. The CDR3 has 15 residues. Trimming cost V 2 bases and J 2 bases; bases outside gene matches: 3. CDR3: CASSEQAGDTDTQYF. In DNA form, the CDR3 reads TGTGCCAGCAGTGAACAAGCGGGGGACACAGATACGCAGTATTTT.

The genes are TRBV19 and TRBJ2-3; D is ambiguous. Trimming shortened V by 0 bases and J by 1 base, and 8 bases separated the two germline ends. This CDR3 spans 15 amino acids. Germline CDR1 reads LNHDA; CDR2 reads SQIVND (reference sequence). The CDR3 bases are TGTGCCAGTAGTATAGAAGTTTTCGGCACAGATACGCAGTATTTT. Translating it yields CASSIEVFGTDTQYF.

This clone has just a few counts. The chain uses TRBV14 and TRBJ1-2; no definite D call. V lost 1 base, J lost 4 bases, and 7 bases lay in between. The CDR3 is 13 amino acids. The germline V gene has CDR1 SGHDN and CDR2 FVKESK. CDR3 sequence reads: CASSQGEFYGYTF. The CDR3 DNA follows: TGTGCCAGCAGCCAAGGTGAATTCTATGGCTACACCTTC.

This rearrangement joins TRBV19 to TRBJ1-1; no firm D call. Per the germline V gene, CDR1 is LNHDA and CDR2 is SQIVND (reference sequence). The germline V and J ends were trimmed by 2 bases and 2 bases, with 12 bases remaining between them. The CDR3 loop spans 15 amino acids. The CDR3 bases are TGTGCCAGTAGTATAAGGACTGGCCCTAACACTGAAGCTTTCTTT. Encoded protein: CASSIRTGPNTEAFF.

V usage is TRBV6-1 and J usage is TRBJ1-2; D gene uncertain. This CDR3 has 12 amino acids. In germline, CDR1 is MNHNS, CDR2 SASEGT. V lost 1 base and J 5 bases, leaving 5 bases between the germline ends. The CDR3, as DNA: TGTGCCAGCAGTGAAGTTGGGTATGGCTACACCTTC. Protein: CASSEVGYGYTF.

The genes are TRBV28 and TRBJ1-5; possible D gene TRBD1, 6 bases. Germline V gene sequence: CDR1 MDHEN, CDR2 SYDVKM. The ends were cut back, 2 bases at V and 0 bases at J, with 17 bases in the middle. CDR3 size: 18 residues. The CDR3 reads CASSLMIRDTLSNQPQHF. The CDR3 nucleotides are TGTGCCAGCAGTTTAATGATCCGGGACACTCTTAGCAATCAGCCCCAGCATTTT.

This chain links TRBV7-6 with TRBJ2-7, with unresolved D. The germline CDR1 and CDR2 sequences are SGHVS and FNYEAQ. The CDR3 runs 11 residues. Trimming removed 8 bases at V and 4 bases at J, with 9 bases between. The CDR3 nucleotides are TGTGCCAGCGGGAATAATTACGAGCAGTACTTC. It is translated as CASGNNYEQYF.

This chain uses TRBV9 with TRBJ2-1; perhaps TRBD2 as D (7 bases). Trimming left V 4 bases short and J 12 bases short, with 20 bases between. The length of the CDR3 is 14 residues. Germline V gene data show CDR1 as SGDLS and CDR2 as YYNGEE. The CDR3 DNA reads TGTGCCAGCAGCCCAATGCCGGGGGGCGCGGGGCAGTTCTTC. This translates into CASSPMPGGAGQFF.

The DNA for the CDR3 is TGTGCCAGCAGCCAAGTGGACGGGGAACCACAAGAGACCCAGTACTTC. Amino acid sequence: CASSQVDGEPQETQYF. This chain links TRBV4-2 with TRBJ2-5; D possibly corresponds to TRBD2 (5 bases). From germline, CDR1 is LGHNA and CDR2 YNFKEQ. V dropped 1 base and J dropped 2 bases, with 14 bases sitting between them. The CDR3 sequence is 16 residues long.

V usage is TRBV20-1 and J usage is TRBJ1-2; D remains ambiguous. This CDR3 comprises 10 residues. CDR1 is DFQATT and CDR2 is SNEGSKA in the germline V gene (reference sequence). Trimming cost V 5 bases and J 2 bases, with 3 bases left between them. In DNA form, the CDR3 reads TGCAGTGCTGAAAACTATGGCTACACCTTC. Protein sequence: CSAENYGYTF.